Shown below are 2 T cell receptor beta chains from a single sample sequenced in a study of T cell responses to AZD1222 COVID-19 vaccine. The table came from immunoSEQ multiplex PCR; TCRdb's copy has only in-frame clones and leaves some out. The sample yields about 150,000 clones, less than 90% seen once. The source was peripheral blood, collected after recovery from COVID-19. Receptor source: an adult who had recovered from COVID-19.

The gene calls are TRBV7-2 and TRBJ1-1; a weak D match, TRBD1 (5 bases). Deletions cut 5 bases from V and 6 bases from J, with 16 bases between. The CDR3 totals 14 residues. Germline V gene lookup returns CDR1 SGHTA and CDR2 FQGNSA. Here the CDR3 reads CASSVSRGSAEAFF. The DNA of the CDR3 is TGTGCCAGCAGCGTATCCCGGGGGAGCGCTGAAGCTTTCTTT.

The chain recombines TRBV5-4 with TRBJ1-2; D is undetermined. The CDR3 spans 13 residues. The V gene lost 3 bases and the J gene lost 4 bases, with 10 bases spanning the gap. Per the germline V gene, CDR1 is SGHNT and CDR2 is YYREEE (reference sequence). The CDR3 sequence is CASSSRRIYGYTF. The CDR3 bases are TGTGCCAGCAGCTCTCGACGGATCTATGGCTACACCTTC.